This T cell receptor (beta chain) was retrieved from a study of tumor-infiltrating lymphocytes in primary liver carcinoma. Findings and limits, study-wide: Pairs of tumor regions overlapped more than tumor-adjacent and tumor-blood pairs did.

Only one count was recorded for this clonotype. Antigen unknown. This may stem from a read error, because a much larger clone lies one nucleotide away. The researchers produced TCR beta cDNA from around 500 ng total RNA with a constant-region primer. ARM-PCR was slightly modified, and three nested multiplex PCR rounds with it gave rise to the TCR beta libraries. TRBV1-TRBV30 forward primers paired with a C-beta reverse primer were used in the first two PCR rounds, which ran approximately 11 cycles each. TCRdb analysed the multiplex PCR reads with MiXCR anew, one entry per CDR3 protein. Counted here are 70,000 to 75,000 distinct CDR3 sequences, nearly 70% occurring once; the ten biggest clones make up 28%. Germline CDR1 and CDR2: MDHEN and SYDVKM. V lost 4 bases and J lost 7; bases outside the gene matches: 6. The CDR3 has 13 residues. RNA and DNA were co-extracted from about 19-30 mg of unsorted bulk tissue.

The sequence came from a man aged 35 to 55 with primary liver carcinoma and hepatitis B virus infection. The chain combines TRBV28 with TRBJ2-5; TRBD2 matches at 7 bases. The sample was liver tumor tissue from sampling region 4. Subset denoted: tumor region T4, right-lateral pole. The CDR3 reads CASSSGRTWTQYF. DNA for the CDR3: TGTGCCAGCAGTTCCGGGAGGACATGGACCCAGTACTTC.